The rows below give T cell receptor beta chains drawn from one sample of a study of T cell changes during pregnancy in multiple sclerosis. TCRdb's copy holds only in-frame clones and misses some; the assay was immunoSEQ multiplex PCR. The table includes approximately 70,000 clones, 92% detected once. The sequencing here drew on peripheral blood, taken in the second trimester of pregnancy. All receptors derive from a female donor in good health, enrolled as a control in a pregnancy study. Each CDR3 is given with its conserved first and last residue. D genes are given only for firm matches. Size values are once, few and many counts, or a class for expanded clones, and some rows have none.

j_call clone_size d_call v_call cdr3_aa cdr3_nt
TRBJ2-2 - TRBD1 TRBV19 CASTIRDRETGELFF TGTGCCAGTACCATTAGGGACAGGGAAACCGGGGAGCTGTTTTTT
TRBJ2-6 - - TRBV19 CASSGVGGDSGANVLTF TGTGCCAGTAGTGGTGTCGGGGGTGACTCTGGGGCCAACGTCCTGACTTTC
TRBJ2-7 - - TRBV29-1 CSVTGLSSSYEQYF TGCAGCGTTACTGGACTGTCAAGCTCCTACGAGCAGTACTTC
TRBJ2-6 - - TRBV19 CASSIDRGSGANVLTF TGTGCCAGTAGTATAGACCGGGGAAGTGGGGCCAACGTCCTGACTTTC
TRBJ1-5 - - TRBV18 CASSQGLNQPQHF TGTGCCAGCTCACAGGGACTTAATCAGCCCCAGCATTTT
TRBJ1-1 - - TRBV30 CAWSVRRGNTEAFF TGTGCCTGGAGTGTACGTAGGGGGAACACTGAAGCTTTCTTT
TRBJ1-1 - TRBD1 TRBV19 CATTTGVGTEAFF TGTGCCACCACTACAGGGGTTGGCACTGAAGCTTTCTTT
TRBJ2-5 - - TRBV11-2 CASSLRIGRAGGETQYF TGTGCCAGCAGCTTAAGGATTGGTAGAGCGGGTGGAGAGACCCAGTACTTC
TRBJ2-1 - - TRBV7-2 CASSATMAPGNGEQFF TGTGCCAGCAGCGCAACTATGGCACCCGGTAATGGTGAGCAGTTCTTC
TRBJ2-7 - TRBD2 TRBV7-9 CASSAPAGGPGEQYF TGTGCCAGCAGCGCGCCCGCGGGAGGGCCGGGGGAGCAGTACTTC
TRBJ2-5 - - TRBV25-1 CASSEGRGETQYF TGTGCCAGCAGTGAAGGGAGGGGGGAGACCCAGTACTTC
TRBJ1-6 - - TRBV19 CASSTTGSNSPLHF TGTGCCAGTAGCACTACAGGGTCCAATTCACCCCTCCACTTT
TRBJ2-5 - - TRBV9 CASSVDSGRGGETQYF TGTGCCAGCAGCGTAGACTCCGGCAGAGGAGGGGAGACCCAGTACTTC
TRBJ2-7 - - TRBV5-5 CASSLSQSYEQYF TGTGCCAGCAGCTTGTCCCAGTCCTACGAGCAGTACTTC
TRBJ1-1 few - TRBV9 CASSVADMNTEAFF TGTGCCAGCAGCGTAGCAGACATGAACACTGAAGCTTTCTTT
TRBJ1-1 - TRBD1 TRBV6-1 CASSEEVGTGATEAFF TGTGCCAGCAGTGAAGAGGTTGGGACAGGGGCAACTGAAGCTTTCTTT